This T cell receptor (beta chain) was captured by sequencing in a study of cytomegalovirus exposure and HLA in healthy donors. On this clone: What it binds is unknown.

V lost 1 base and J lost 4; bases outside the gene matches: 3. CDR1 and CDR2 from the germline V gene are MGHRA and YSYEKL. This CDR3 spans 15 amino acids. This PCR relied on a set of 60 Vbeta primers and 13 Jbeta primers. Some clones are missing from TCRdb's copy, which holds only in-frame ones; the method was immunoSEQ multiplex PCR. The table shows about 110,000 clones, with less than 75% occurring only once. Study outcomes and limitations: The investigators catalogued about 170 TCR beta chains as cytomegalovirus-associated. In an earlier analysis, most TCR beta V segments were productive about 87% or about 30% of the time. It was reported in a later analysis that an Asian-associated ancestry cluster showed fewer N-insertions than the roughly 670-donor mean.

Material for sequencing was PBMCs. The rearrangement joins TRBV4-1 to TRBJ1-4; 7 positions agree with TRBD1. The TCR was taken from a woman aged 35 to 49 in good health and CMV-seronegative. The CDR3 DNA follows: TGCGCCAGCAGCCAAGCGGGACAGAATAATGAAAAACTGTTTTTT. Encoded protein: CASSQAGQNNEKLFF.